This T cell receptor beta chain was retrieved from a study of blood T cell repertoires in COVID-19. Across the study: From T cells, B-cell-depleted T cells, or PBMCs came the material, which was cDNA or gDNA.

V lost 7 bases to trimming and J lost 1 base, with 17 bases between them. CDR3 length: 17 amino acids. Per germline, CDR1 LNHDA and CDR2 SQIVND (reference sequence). Sequencing was performed with immunoSEQ multiplex PCR; in TCRdb, only in-frame clones are kept and a portion is missing. The sample gives roughly 250,000 clones, about 88% of which show up once; approximately 2.2% is in the top ten. Source material: peripheral blood. This chain joins TRBV19 and TRBJ2-6; D possibly corresponds to TRBD2 (7 bases). This clonotype originated in a woman aged 40 to 50 who had recovered from COVID-19. Written as DNA, the CDR3 is TGTGCCAGTATGGAGGTCGGGGGGCTATCTGGGGCCAACGTCCTGACTTTC. Translated: CASMEVGGLSGANVLTF. The full variable domain, rest sourced from reference TRBV19 and TRBJ2-6, is DGGITQSPKYLFRKEGQNVTLSCEQNLNHDAMYWYRQDPGQGLRLIYYSQIVNDFQKGDIAEGYSVSREKKESFPLTVTSAQKNPTAFYLCASMEVGGLSGANVLTFGAGSRLTVL.